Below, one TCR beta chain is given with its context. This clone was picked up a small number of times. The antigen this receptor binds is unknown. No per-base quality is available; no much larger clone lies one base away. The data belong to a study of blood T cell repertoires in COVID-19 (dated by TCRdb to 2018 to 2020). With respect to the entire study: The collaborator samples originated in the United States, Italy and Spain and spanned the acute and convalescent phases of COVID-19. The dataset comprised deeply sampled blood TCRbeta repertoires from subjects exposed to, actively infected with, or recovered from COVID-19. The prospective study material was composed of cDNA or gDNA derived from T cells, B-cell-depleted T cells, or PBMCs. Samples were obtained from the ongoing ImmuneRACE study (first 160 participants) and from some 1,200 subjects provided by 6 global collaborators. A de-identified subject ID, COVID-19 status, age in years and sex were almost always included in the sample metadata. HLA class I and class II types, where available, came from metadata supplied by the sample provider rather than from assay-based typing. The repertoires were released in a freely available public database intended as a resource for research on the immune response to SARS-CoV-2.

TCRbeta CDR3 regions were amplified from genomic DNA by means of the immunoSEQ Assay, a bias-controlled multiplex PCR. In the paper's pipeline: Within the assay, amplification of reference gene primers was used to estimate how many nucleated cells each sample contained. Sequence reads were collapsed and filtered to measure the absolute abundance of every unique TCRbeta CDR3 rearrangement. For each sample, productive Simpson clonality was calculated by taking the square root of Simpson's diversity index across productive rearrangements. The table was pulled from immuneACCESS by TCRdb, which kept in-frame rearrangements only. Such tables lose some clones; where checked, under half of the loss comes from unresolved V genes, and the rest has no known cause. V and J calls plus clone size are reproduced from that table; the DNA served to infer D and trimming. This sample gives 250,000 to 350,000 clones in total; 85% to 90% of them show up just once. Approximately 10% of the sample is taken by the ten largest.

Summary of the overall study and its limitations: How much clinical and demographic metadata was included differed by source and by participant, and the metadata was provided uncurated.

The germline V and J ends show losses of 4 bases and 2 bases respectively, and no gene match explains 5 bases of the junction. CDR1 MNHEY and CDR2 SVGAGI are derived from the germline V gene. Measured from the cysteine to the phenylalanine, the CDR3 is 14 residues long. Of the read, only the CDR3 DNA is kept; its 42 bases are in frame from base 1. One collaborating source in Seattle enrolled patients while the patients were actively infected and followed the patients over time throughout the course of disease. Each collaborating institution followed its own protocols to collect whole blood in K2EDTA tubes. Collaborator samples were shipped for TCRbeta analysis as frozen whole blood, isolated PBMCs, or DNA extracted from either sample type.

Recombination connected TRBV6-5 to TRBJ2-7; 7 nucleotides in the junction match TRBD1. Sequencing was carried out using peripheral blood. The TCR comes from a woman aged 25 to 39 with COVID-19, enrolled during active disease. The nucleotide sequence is TGTGCCAGCAGTTCGACAGGGTTCCCCTACGAGCAGTACTTC. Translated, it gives CASSSTGFPYEQYF.